The T cell receptor beta chain described here comes from a study of regulatory T cells in long-lasting Graves disease. Time point defined: persistent/refractory GD, antithyroid drugs over 5 years with positive TRAb. Extracted PBMC RNA gave rise to the TCR library. EDTA tubes were used for drawing 8.5 to 9.5 milliliters of peripheral blood. V was pared by 5 bases and J by 4 bases, with 15 bases between. The CDR3 is 14 amino acids. From germline, CDR1 is MNHEY and CDR2 SMNVEV (reference sequence). Libraries of TCR beta came from iRepertoire HTBI primers plus Arm-PCR of CDR3 regions. TCRdb analysed the multiplex PCR reads with MiXCR anew, one entry per CDR3 protein. There are 350,000 to 500,000 distinct CDR3 sequences in the sample; around a fifth occur only once, and roughly an eighth lies in the top ten.

The sample was peripheral blood mononuclear cells (PBMCs), taken when the disease was refractory, from a patient treated with antithyroid drugs. This rearrangement joins TRBV27 to TRBJ2-7; D ambiguous. This receptor was identified in a female donor with Graves disease. CDR3 nucleotide sequence: TGTGCCAGCAGTGTATTAGGCAGAGTGTACGAGCAGTACTTC. It translates to CASSVLGRVYEQYF.